This is a list of T cell receptor beta chains from one sample in a study of type 1 regulatory T cells. In TCRdb, the reads were re-called with MiXCR into one record per CDR3 protein. The top ten clones hold 4.5% to 5.5% of a sample with 24,000 or so distinct CDR3 sequences, around half of them seen once. No cognate antigen is known for these TCRs. Sequencing input: cultured T cells, either the whole culture or a sorted T cell fraction (not recorded which). Receptor source: a human donor in good health. The CDR3 runs from the conserved cysteine through the conserved F or W. D genes are given only for firm matches. Expanded clones get a size class; other rows say once, few or many, or leave the size out.

V gene: TRBV5-1; D gene: NA; J gene: TRBJ2-1; clone size: few; CDR3 DNA: TGCGCCAGCAGTCCTGAAGCCAGAAACTATGAGCAGTTCTTC; CDR3 protein: CASSPEARNYEQFF
V gene: TRBV4-2; D gene: TRBD2; J gene: TRBJ2-7; clone size: NA; CDR3 DNA: TGTGCCAGCAGCCCTACCCGGGGGGTCTCCTACGAGCAGTACTTC; CDR3 protein: CASSPTRGVSYEQYF
V gene: TRBV7-6; D gene: NA; J gene: TRBJ1-2; clone size: NA; CDR3 DNA: TGTGCCAGCAGCTTACACGGCCTAGATGGCTACACCTTC; CDR3 protein: CASSLHGLDGYTF
V gene: TRBV4-1; D gene: NA; J gene: TRBJ1-2; clone size: few; CDR3 DNA: TGCGCCAGCAGCCGGACCCCTGGACAGAACTATGGCTACACCTTC; CDR3 protein: CASSRTPGQNYGYTF
V gene: TRBV5-1; D gene: NA; J gene: TRBJ1-1; clone size: many; CDR3 DNA: TGCGCCAGCAGCTTGACGGCAGGGGTCTTCACTGAAGCTTTCTTT; CDR3 protein: CASSLTAGVFTEAFF
V gene: TRBV5-6; D gene: TRBD2; J gene: TRBJ2-5; clone size: NA; CDR3 DNA: TGTGCCAGCAGCTTTGACCGACTAGCAGGAGAGACCCAGTACTTC; CDR3 protein: CASSFDRLAGETQYF
V gene: TRBV10-3; D gene: TRBD2; J gene: TRBJ2-5; clone size: large; CDR3 DNA: TGTGCCATCAGTCCGACTAGCGGGGGATTGGAGACCCAGTACTTC; CDR3 protein: CAISPTSGGLETQYF
V gene: TRBV6-5; D gene: TRBD2; J gene: TRBJ2-2; clone size: NA; CDR3 DNA: TGTGCCAGCAGTTACTCGACTAGCGGGGGAGCCGGGGAGCTGTTTTTT; CDR3 protein: CASSYSTSGGAGELFF
V gene: TRBV27; D gene: NA; J gene: TRBJ1-4; clone size: NA; CDR3 DNA: TGTGCCAGCAGCCCCCTCAGAAAGGGGGAGGAAAAACTGTTTTTT; CDR3 protein: CASSPLRKGEEKLFF
V gene: TRBV20-1; D gene: NA; J gene: TRBJ1-2; clone size: few; CDR3 DNA: TGCAGTGCCGTGGACTATGGCTACACCTTC; CDR3 protein: CSAVDYGYTF
V gene: TRBV2; D gene: NA; J gene: TRBJ2-1; clone size: NA; CDR3 DNA: TGTGCCAGCCAAAGGAGAGGTGTATCCAATGAGCAGTTCTTC; CDR3 protein: CASQRRGVSNEQFF
V gene: TRBV12-3/TRBV12-4; D gene: NA; J gene: TRBJ2-2; clone size: NA; CDR3 DNA: TGTGCCAGCAGGAGGGGTAGGGACTGGGGGGAGCTGTTTTTT; CDR3 protein: CASRRGRDWGELFF
V gene: TRBV15; D gene: NA; J gene: TRBJ1-6; clone size: NA; CDR3 DNA: TGTGCCACCCAGCGGGGGGTTAATTCACCCCTCCACTTT; CDR3 protein: CATQRGVNSPLHF
V gene: TRBV7-2; D gene: NA; J gene: TRBJ2-3; clone size: many; CDR3 DNA: TGTGCCAGCAGCTTAGGGATTTACACAGATACGCAGTATTTT; CDR3 protein: CASSLGIYTDTQYF
V gene: TRBV4-3; D gene: NA; J gene: TRBJ1-6; clone size: once; CDR3 DNA: TGCGCCAGCAGCCAAGCCGGGTACCAACTAAATTCACCCCTCCACTTT; CDR3 protein: CASSQAGYQLNSPLHF
V gene: TRBV10-3; D gene: TRBD1; J gene: TRBJ1-6; clone size: once; CDR3 DNA: TGTGCCATCAGGAACACAGGGGGACATAATTCACCCCTCCACTTT; CDR3 protein: CAIRNTGGHNSPLHF
V gene: TRBV7-9; D gene: NA; J gene: TRBJ1-1; clone size: NA; CDR3 DNA: TGTGCCAGCAGCCCCTCCGGGGCAGGGTTGAACACTGAAGCTTTCTTT; CDR3 protein: CASSPSGAGLNTEAFF
V gene: TRBV2; D gene: TRBD2; J gene: TRBJ2-3; clone size: few; CDR3 DNA: TGTGCCAGTCGAGCGGGGGATACGCAGTATTTT; CDR3 protein: CASRAGDTQYF
V gene: TRBV30; D gene: NA; J gene: TRBJ1-1; clone size: NA; CDR3 DNA: TGTGCCTGGAGTGTGAAGAACACTGAAGCTTTCTTT; CDR3 protein: CAWSVKNTEAFF
V gene: TRBV20-1; D gene: NA; J gene: TRBJ2-3; clone size: few; CDR3 DNA: TGCAGTGCCCCAGACAGGAACGGGCTCGCAGATACGCAGTATTTT; CDR3 protein: CSAPDRNGLADTQYF
V gene: TRBV6-6; D gene: NA; J gene: TRBJ1-2; clone size: NA; CDR3 DNA: TGTGCCAGCAGCTCCGGAGCCCATGGCTACACCTTC; CDR3 protein: CASSSGAHGYTF
V gene: TRBV2; D gene: TRBD1; J gene: TRBJ1-5; clone size: NA; CDR3 DNA: TGTGCCAGCAGACCGGGACAGGGGAGCGCCAATCAGCCCCAGCATTTT; CDR3 protein: CASRPGQGSANQPQHF
V gene: TRBV6-1; D gene: TRBD2; J gene: TRBJ2-7; clone size: NA; CDR3 DNA: TGTGCCAGCAGTGCCGCGGGGGGGGACCTCTACGAGCAGTACTTC; CDR3 protein: CASSAAGGDLYEQYF
V gene: TRBV2; D gene: NA; J gene: TRBJ2-3; clone size: NA; CDR3 DNA: TGTGCCAGCAGCAAGGGACTGTCTAGCACAGATACGCAGTATTTT; CDR3 protein: CASSKGLSSTDTQYF
V gene: TRBV5-1; D gene: TRBD2; J gene: TRBJ2-7; clone size: few; CDR3 DNA: TGCGCCAGCAGAACCGGGGGGGACCTCTCCTACGAGCAGTACTTC; CDR3 protein: CASRTGGDLSYEQYF
V gene: TRBV12-5; D gene: NA; J gene: TRBJ2-1; clone size: NA; CDR3 DNA: TGTGCTAGTGGTTCCGGGACTTTCAGCTCCTACAATGAGCAGTTCTTC; CDR3 protein: CASGSGTFSSYNEQFF
V gene: TRBV29-1; D gene: TRBD1; J gene: TRBJ1-3; clone size: NA; CDR3 DNA: TGCAGCGCTTGGACAGGGGGCTCTGGAAACACCATATATTTT; CDR3 protein: CSAWTGGSGNTIYF
V gene: TRBV19; D gene: NA; J gene: TRBJ1-5; clone size: NA; CDR3 DNA: TGTGCCAGTGCGGGGATCGGCGGGGGCGGTCAGCCCCAGCATTTT; CDR3 protein: CASAGIGGGGQPQHF
V gene: TRBV20-1; D gene: TRBD2; J gene: TRBJ2-5; clone size: many; CDR3 DNA: TGCAGTGCTCCCAGACTAGCAGAGACCCAGTACTTC; CDR3 protein: CSAPRLAETQYF
V gene: TRBV7-9; D gene: NA; J gene: TRBJ1-1; clone size: once; CDR3 DNA: TGTGCCAGCAGCTCCGGGGAGGACACTGAAGCTTTCTTT; CDR3 protein: CASSSGEDTEAFF
V gene: TRBV18; D gene: NA; J gene: TRBJ1-2; clone size: NA; CDR3 DNA: TGTGCCAGCTCACCGTTGGTCTTCCCTAGCTATGGCTACACCTTC; CDR3 protein: CASSPLVFPSYGYTF
V gene: TRBV7-9; D gene: NA; J gene: TRBJ1-2; clone size: NA; CDR3 DNA: TGTGCCAGCAGCCGAGGGGTAAACTATGGCTACACCTTC; CDR3 protein: CASSRGVNYGYTF
V gene: TRBV6-6; D gene: NA; J gene: TRBJ1-1; clone size: medium-sized; CDR3 DNA: TGTGCCAGCAGGACGTACGTGAACACTGAAGCTTTCTTT; CDR3 protein: CASRTYVNTEAFF
V gene: TRBV28; D gene: NA; J gene: TRBJ2-7; clone size: NA; CDR3 DNA: TGTGTCAGCAGTCCCTGGGGGCAGGGGATTCCCGAGCAGTACTTC; CDR3 protein: CVSSPWGQGIPEQYF
V gene: TRBV2; D gene: NA; J gene: TRBJ2-2; clone size: once; CDR3 DNA: TGTGCCAGCAGTGTACGGAACACCGGGGAGCTGTTTTTT; CDR3 protein: CASSVRNTGELFF
V gene: TRBV5-4; D gene: NA; J gene: TRBJ2-2; clone size: medium-sized; CDR3 DNA: TGTGCCAGCAGCGCATCCAGGCCGGGGGAGCTGTTTTTT; CDR3 protein: CASSASRPGELFF
V gene: TRBV7-7; D gene: NA; J gene: TRBJ2-2; clone size: NA; CDR3 DNA: TGTGCCAGCAGGCAATGGGGGAACACCGGGGAGCTGTTTTTT; CDR3 protein: CASRQWGNTGELFF
V gene: TRBV2; D gene: NA; J gene: TRBJ2-5; clone size: few; CDR3 DNA: TGTGCCAGCAGTGACAGACCTCAAGTGTCTCCATTCTTC; CDR3 protein: CASSDRPQVSPFF
V gene: TRBV20-1; D gene: TRBD2; J gene: TRBJ2-1; clone size: NA; CDR3 DNA: TGCAGTGCTATCCCGGCGGGGGGCCTACTCTCCTACAATGAGCAGTTCTTC; CDR3 protein: CSAIPAGGLLSYNEQFF
V gene: TRBV5-1; D gene: NA; J gene: TRBJ2-1; clone size: NA; CDR3 DNA: TGCGCCAGCAGCTTGGATGGCGGAAGCCACAATGAGCAGTTCTTC; CDR3 protein: CASSLDGGSHNEQFF
V gene: TRBV28; D gene: NA; J gene: TRBJ2-1; clone size: few; CDR3 DNA: TGTGCCAGCAGTTTAAGGGTCCCAGCTGAGCAGTTCTTC; CDR3 protein: CASSLRVPAEQFF
V gene: TRBV4-1; D gene: NA; J gene: TRBJ2-5; clone size: NA; CDR3 DNA: TGCGCCAGCAGCCAAGCCAGGGGCCAGACGCAAGAGACCCAGTACTTC; CDR3 protein: CASSQARGQTQETQYF
V gene: TRBV6-5; D gene: NA; J gene: TRBJ2-3; clone size: NA; CDR3 DNA: TGTGCCAGCAGCGACGGAGGTGTTAGAACAGATACGCAGTATTTT; CDR3 protein: CASSDGGVRTDTQYF
V gene: TRBV7-6; D gene: TRBD1; J gene: TRBJ1-5; clone size: NA; CDR3 DNA: TGTGCCAGCAGCTCTTTTGTCGGACAGGGCAATCAGCCCCAGCATTTT; CDR3 protein: CASSSFVGQGNQPQHF
V gene: TRBV20-1; D gene: NA; J gene: TRBJ2-4; clone size: NA; CDR3 DNA: TGCAGTGCACCCGGTCAAAGGGGGATAGCCAAAAACATTCAGTACTTC; CDR3 protein: CSAPGQRGIAKNIQYF
V gene: TRBV7-2; D gene: TRBD2; J gene: TRBJ2-5; clone size: medium-sized; CDR3 DNA: TGTGCCAGCAGCTTAGGCCTAGCGGGGGGCCAAGAGACCCAGTACTTC; CDR3 protein: CASSLGLAGGQETQYF
V gene: TRBV3-1; D gene: TRBD2; J gene: TRBJ2-2; clone size: NA; CDR3 DNA: TGTGCCAGCACCTTACTGGGGACTAGCGGGGGGGCCTCCGGGGAGCTGTTTTTT; CDR3 protein: CASTLLGTSGGASGELFF
V gene: TRBV7-2; D gene: NA; J gene: TRBJ2-1; clone size: NA; CDR3 DNA: TGTGCCAGCAGACTCCCGGGAACCGCGTACAATGAGCAGTTCTTC; CDR3 protein: CASRLPGTAYNEQFF
V gene: TRBV20-1; D gene: NA; J gene: TRBJ1-6; clone size: NA; CDR3 DNA: TGCAGTGTCTCCCCCCCGGGTAGTTCCCTCCACTTT; CDR3 protein: CSVSPPGSSLHF
V gene: TRBV20-1; D gene: NA; J gene: TRBJ1-5; clone size: medium-sized; CDR3 DNA: TGCAGTGCTAGAGACCCAGGGTCTCATCAGCCCCAGCATTTT; CDR3 protein: CSARDPGSHQPQHF
V gene: TRBV5-1; D gene: NA; J gene: TRBJ1-1; clone size: few; CDR3 DNA: TGCGCCAGCAGGAACGTCATGAACACTGAAGCTTTCTTT; CDR3 protein: CASRNVMNTEAFF
V gene: TRBV5-1; D gene: TRBD2; J gene: TRBJ2-3; clone size: few; CDR3 DNA: TGCGCCAGCAGCTTGGCGGAACTAGCGGGGGGAAGGACGCAGTATTTT; CDR3 protein: CASSLAELAGGRTQYF
V gene: TRBV29-1; D gene: NA; J gene: TRBJ2-7; clone size: once; CDR3 DNA: TGCAGCGTTGACGGTCCTGGGGGTTACGAGCAGTACTTC; CDR3 protein: CSVDGPGGYEQYF
V gene: TRBV13; D gene: NA; J gene: TRBJ1-2; clone size: NA; CDR3 DNA: TGTGCCAGCAGCTTAACAGGGTTTGTAGCTAACTATGGCTACACCTTC; CDR3 protein: CASSLTGFVANYGYTF
V gene: TRBV7-9; D gene: NA; J gene: TRBJ1-1; clone size: NA; CDR3 DNA: TGTGCCAGCAGCTTAGGAGGGTTGACTGAAGCTTTCTTT; CDR3 protein: CASSLGGLTEAFF